Listed here are 17 T cell receptor beta chains from one sample, sequenced in a study of cytomegalovirus exposure and HLA in healthy donors. 13 Jbeta primers and 60 Vbeta primers were used for the PCR. Profiling relied on immunoSEQ multiplex PCR, and the TCRdb table lists in-frame clones only, not all of them. Among around 130,000 clones, more than 80% were seen once, and the ten largest hold 1.5% to 2%. Material for sequencing was PBMCs. The receptors stem from a man in his forties in good health and CMV-seronegative.

The rearrangement uses TRBV5-6 and TRBJ1-1, with D perhaps matching TRBD1 (6 bases). This CDR3 is built from 12 residues. V dropped 3 bases and J dropped 14 bases, with 17 bases sitting between them. Germline V CDR1 and CDR2: SGHDT, YYEEEE. CDR3 DNA: TGTGCCAGCAGCTCCGGGACACCCGGGAGGTTCTTT. This sequence encodes CASSSGTPGRFF.

Here the CDR3 DNA reads TGCGCCAGCCGACTAACCCCCAGAGATCACTCAGATACGCAGTATTTT. It is translated as CASRLTPRDHSDTQYF. This chain joins TRBV5-1 and TRBJ2-3; D perhaps matches TRBD2 (5 bases). Deletions cut 7 bases from V and 4 bases from J, with 22 bases between. This CDR3 contains 16 residues. Germline V CDR1 and CDR2: SGHRS, YFSETQ.

The chain is built from TRBV7-8 and TRBJ2-1; 9 positions agree with TRBD1. The V gene end was trimmed by 6 bases and the J gene end by 2 bases; junction bases not matched to a gene: 8. The CDR3 extends over 16 amino acids. CDR1 and CDR2 from the germline V gene are SGHVS and FQNEAQ. The CDR3 sequence is CASSRTRDRAYNEQFF. The CDR3 DNA follows: TGTGCCAGCAGTCGAACCCGGGACAGGGCCTACAATGAGCAGTTCTTC.

J is TRBJ1-2 and V is TRBV18; the D is unclear. The germline gives CDR1 KGHSH, CDR2 LQKENI. The V gene lost 0 bases and the J gene lost 8 bases, with 7 bases spanning the gap. The CDR3 length is 12 residues. Written as DNA, the CDR3 is TGTGCCAGCTCACCACCGGCGGGAGGCTACACCTTC. This codes for CASSPPAGGYTF.

This chain uses TRBV30 with TRBJ2-1; TRBD1 aligns across 8 bases. CDR1 and CDR2 from the germline V gene are GTSNPN and SVGIG (reference sequence). CDR3 size: 15 residues. Trimming took 2 bases from V and 4 from J; bases not matched to a gene: 7. The CDR3 nucleotides read TGTGCCTGGAGTCAGGGGGCGGCTCGGTACAATGAGCAGTTCTTC. This gives the protein CAWSQGAARYNEQFF.

The chain couples TRBV19 to TRBJ2-7; weak D call: TRBD1 (5 bases). The CDR3 covers 14 residues. V dropped 3 bases and J dropped 0 bases, with 9 bases sitting between them. The germline gives CDR1 LNHDA, CDR2 SQIVND (reference sequence). The DNA of the CDR3 is TGTGCCAGTAGTATGGGGCATCCCTCCTACGAGCAGTACTTC. Its translation: CASSMGHPSYEQYF.

The rearrangement joins TRBV4-3 to TRBJ2-5; 9 bases agree with TRBD2. The germline V gene has CDR1 LGHNA and CDR2 YSLEER. V gave up 4 bases and J gave up 1 base; unmatched junction bases: 10. CDR3 length: 17 residues. For the CDR3, the DNA is TGCGCCAGCAGCCGTTCTGGGCTAGCGGGGTCCCAAGAGACCCAGTACTTC. Translating it yields CASSRSGLAGSQETQYF.

The chain employs TRBV4-1 and TRBJ1-1; 12 bases are shared with TRBD1. The CDR3 sequence is 20 residues long. From germline, CDR1 is MGHRA and CDR2 YSYEKL. The V and J ends lost 0 bases and 1 base, in that order; junction bases with no gene match: 12. The CDR3 here is CASSQDYTPGTGGWNTEAFF. CDR3 nucleotide sequence: TGCGCCAGCAGCCAAGATTATACCCCCGGGACAGGGGGCTGGAACACTGAAGCTTTCTTT.

In its sample, this clone was seen once. This rearrangement joins TRBV4-3 to TRBJ2-7, with unresolved D. The CDR3 contains 16 residues. CDR1 and CDR2 from the germline V gene are LGHNA and YSLEER. The V and J ends lost 0 bases and 0 bases respectively, with 12 bases between them. CDR3 residues: CASSQEASSSSYEQYF. As DNA, the CDR3 is TGCGCCAGCAGCCAAGAGGCATCCTCTAGCTCCTACGAGCAGTACTTC.

V usage is TRBV9 and J usage is TRBJ1-1; D might be TRBD1 (6 bases). This CDR3 has 15 amino acids. Germline CDR1 SGDLS, CDR2 YYNGEE. Trimming cost V 3 bases and J 5 bases, with 17 bases left between them. In DNA, the CDR3 is TGTGCCAGCAGCGCCCAACAGGGATCGTGGACTGAAGCTTTCTTT. Its translation: CASSAQQGSWTEAFF.

This chain uses TRBV18 with TRBJ1-6; TRBD1 matches 8 bases. Germline CDR1 reads KGHSH; CDR2 reads LQKENI. The CDR3 totals 15 residues. The V segment lost 3 bases and the J segment 7 bases; nucleotides outside the gene matches: 5. The chain's CDR3 is CASSPGQGRNSPLHF. CDR3 DNA sequence: TGTGCCAGCTCACCCGGACAGGGCAGAAATTCACCCCTCCACTTT.

The genes are TRBV7-8 and TRBJ2-7; 7 bases are a match to TRBD1. Trimming took 7 bases from V and 6 from J; bases not matched to a gene: 9. The CDR3 runs to 13 residues. The germline gives CDR1 SGHVS, CDR2 FQNEAQ. The CDR3 DNA follows: TGTGCCAGCACCGGGGACAGCCTTTTCGAGCAGTACTTC. Its protein product is CASTGDSLFEQYF.

This chain links TRBV4-3 with TRBJ1-5, with 8 nucleotides matching TRBD1. CDR1 LGHNA and CDR2 YSLEER come from the germline V gene. V shed 2 bases and J 6 bases; nucleotides not matched to a gene: 6. This CDR3 has 15 residues. The CDR3 DNA reads as TGCGCCAGCAGCCAATCGACAGGGGCAAGTCAGCCCCAGCATTTT. It yields the protein CASSQSTGASQPQHF.

This sequence joins TRBV7-8 and TRBJ2-5; D might be TRBD2 (6 bases). Judging by the DNA end, TRBJ2-7 fits better; the J call may be wrong. CDR3 size: 14 residues. Germline V gene data show CDR1 as SGHVS and CDR2 as FQNEAQ. The CDR3 coding sequence is TGTGCCAGCAGTGACCGGGAAACTAGCCACGAGCAGTACTTC. It encodes CASSDRETSHEQYF.

The J gene is TRBJ1-1, the V gene TRBV6-1; D possibly corresponds to TRBD1 (6 bases). Per the germline V gene, CDR1 is MNHNS and CDR2 is SASEGT. This CDR3 is 14 amino acids long. Trimming took 6 bases from V and 2 from J, leaving 13 bases between them. The CDR3 is CASRYAGGNTEAFF. CDR3 DNA sequence: TGTGCCAGCAGGTACGCGGGGGGCAACACTGAAGCTTTCTTT.

Comments on this clone: The sample contains more than one DNA sequence encoding this CDR3. The chain recombines TRBV5-6 with TRBJ2-1; D is uncertain. The CDR3 runs 12 residues. Trimming shortened V by 4 bases and J by 5 bases, and 7 bases separated the two germline ends. Germline CDR1 SGHDT, CDR2 YYEEEE. CDR3 loop: CASSLADNEQFF. The CDR3 DNA sequence: TGTGCCAGCAGCCTGGCGGACAATGAGCAGTTCTTC.

The chain employs TRBV30 and TRBJ2-7; D may be TRBD1 (7 bases). The CDR3 extends over 12 amino acids. The V end was cut by 4 bases, the J end by 4 bases, with 11 bases between. Germline assignment: CDR1 GTSNPN and CDR2 SVGIG (reference sequence). CDR3 nucleotides: TGTGCCTGGAATGCAGGGGGGTACGAGCAGTACTTC. This codes for CAWNAGGYEQYF.